This T cell receptor beta chain comes out of a study of vaccination effects on CD4 cells after COVID-19. Overall study context: Pre-vaccine samples were drawn 16 days and one week before the first dose.

The protocol was immunoSEQ multiplex PCR, while the TCRdb copy is restricted to in-frame clones and leaves out a portion. Of tens of thousands of clones detected, roughly three quarters appear once; the ten largest clones hold approximately 5.8%. With regard to this clone: Its cognate antigen is unknown.

Sequencing followed a ViraFEST assay step that expanded antigen-specific CD4+ T cells with viral peptide pools. Following culture for around 9 days, CD4+ T cells were isolated. PCR showed that the person got SARS-CoV-2 infection at some point between March and December 2020. Study-wide results and limits: Late post-vaccination, clones induced by infection and those induced by vaccine underwent marked clonal contraction. The study found that post-vaccine spike-reactive clones in convalescents were mainly new vaccine-induced clones.

The germline gives CDR1 MNHEY, CDR2 SVGAGI. The CDR3 spans 15 residues. V was clipped by 6 bases and J by 1 base, with 13 bases between them. The sequence was obtained from a human donor who had a prior SARS-CoV-2 infection. The sequences come from CD4+ T cells from PBMCs cultured with HIV peptides, collected before COVID-19 vaccination. The subset is: HIV-1 Nef peptide pool negative control/reference culture. The chain joins TRBV6-5 to TRBJ2-1; perhaps TRBD1 as D (6 bases). DNA for the CDR3: TGTGCCAGCAGCTCACAGGGCCTTTCCTACAATGAGCAGTTCTTC. Its translation is CASSSQGLSYNEQFF.